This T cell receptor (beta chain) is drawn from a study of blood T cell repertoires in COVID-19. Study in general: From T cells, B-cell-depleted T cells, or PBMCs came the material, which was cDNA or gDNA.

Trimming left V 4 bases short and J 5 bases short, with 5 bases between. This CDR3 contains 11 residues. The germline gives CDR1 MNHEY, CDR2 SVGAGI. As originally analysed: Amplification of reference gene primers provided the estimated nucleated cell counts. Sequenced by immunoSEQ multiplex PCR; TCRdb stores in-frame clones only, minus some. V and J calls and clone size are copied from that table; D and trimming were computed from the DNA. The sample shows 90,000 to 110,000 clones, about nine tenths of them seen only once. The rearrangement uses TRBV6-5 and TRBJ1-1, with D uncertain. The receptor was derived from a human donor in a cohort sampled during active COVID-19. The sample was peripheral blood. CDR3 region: CASSLDTEAFF. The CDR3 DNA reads TGTGCCAGCAGTTTAGATACTGAAGCTTTCTTT.